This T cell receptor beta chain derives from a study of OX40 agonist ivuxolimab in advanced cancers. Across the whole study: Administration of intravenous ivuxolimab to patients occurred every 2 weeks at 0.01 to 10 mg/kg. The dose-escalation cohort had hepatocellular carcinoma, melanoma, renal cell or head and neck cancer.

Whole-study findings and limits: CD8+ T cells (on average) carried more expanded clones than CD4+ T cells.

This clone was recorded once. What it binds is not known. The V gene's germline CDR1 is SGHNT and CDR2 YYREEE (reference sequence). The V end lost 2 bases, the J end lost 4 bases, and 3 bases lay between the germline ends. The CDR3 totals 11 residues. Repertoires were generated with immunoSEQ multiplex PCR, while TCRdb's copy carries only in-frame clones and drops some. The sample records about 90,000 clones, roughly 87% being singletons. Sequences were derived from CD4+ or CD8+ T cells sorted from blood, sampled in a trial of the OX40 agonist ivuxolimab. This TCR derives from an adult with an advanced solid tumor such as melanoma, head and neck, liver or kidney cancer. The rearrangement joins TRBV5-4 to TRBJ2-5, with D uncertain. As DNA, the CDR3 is TGTGCCAGCAGCTTTTTAGAGACCCAGTACTTC. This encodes CASSFLETQYF.